The rows below give T cell receptor beta chains drawn from one sample of a study of T cell clonotyping in hematopoietic cell transplantation. TCRdb keeps only in-frame clones here, not all; method: immunoSEQ multiplex PCR. This sample has about 21,000 clones; around 90% occur once, and the top ten carry roughly 3.5%. The specimen was peripheral blood mononuclear cells, collected before stem cell transplant. Source of these receptors: a man in his late teens or twenties with biphenotypic leukemia. Some clones in this sample may be carry-over from other donors' samples. Each CDR3 is given with its conserved first and last residue. D genes are given only for firm matches. Expanded clones are given a class, and other clones once, few, many or no size at all.

clone size | J gene | CDR3 length | D gene | V gene | CDR3 DNA | CDR3 protein
. | TRBJ1-5 | 13 | . | TRBV11-3 | TGTGCCAGCAGCCTGACAACTAATCAGCCCCAGCATTTT | CASSLTTNQPQHF
. | TRBJ2-3 | 15 | . | TRBV7-8 | TGTGCCAGCAGCTCAGGGCGGGGCGGCACAGATACGCAGTATTTT | CASSSGRGGTDTQYF
. | TRBJ2-3 | 18 | . | TRBV7-3 | TGTGCCAGCAGCTTAACGGGTCGTATTGGCGGGAAGACAGATACGCAGTATTTT | CASSLTGRIGGKTDTQYF
. | TRBJ1-2 | 13 | . | TRBV14 | TGTGCCAGCAGCTATGTCGGCTTCTTTGGCTACACCTTC | CASSYVGFFGYTF
. | TRBJ2-2 | 12 | . | TRBV30 | TGTGCCTGGGATCAGGGAGGCGGGGAGCTGTTTTTT | CAWDQGGGELFF
. | TRBJ2-7 | 18 | . | TRBV10-3 | TGTGCCATCAGTGAGTCCATTGGCAGGGCTCCGTCTATACTGGAGCAGTACTTC | CAISESIGRAPSILEQYF
once | TRBJ2-7 | 15 | . | TRBV27 | TGTGCCAGCAGTTCTACCGGGACTTCGGCCTACGAGCAGTACTTC | CASSSTGTSAYEQYF
once | TRBJ2-7 | 14 | . | TRBV13 | TGTGCCAGCCATTATAGCGGAACCGACTACGAGCAGTACTTC | CASHYSGTDYEQYF
. | TRBJ2-3 | 16 | TRBD2 | TRBV5-4 | TGTGCCAGCAGCGTTGCTCTAGCGGGAGGCGGGGATACGCAGTATTTT | CASSVALAGGGDTQYF
. | TRBJ2-7 | 13 | TRBD1 | TRBV2 | TGTGCCAGCAGTGAGACAGGGAATGACGAGCAGTACTTC | CASSETGNDEQYF
. | TRBJ1-2 | 14 | . | TRBV29-1 | TGCAGCGTTTTTCAGGCCGGTGGACTCTATGGCTACACCTTC | CSVFQAGGLYGYTF
. | TRBJ1-1 | 12 | . | TRBV5-8 | TGTGCCAGCAGCTTGGTAGCCACTGAAGCTTTCTTT | CASSLVATEAFF
. | TRBJ2-3 | 14 | TRBD2 | TRBV10-1 | TGCGCCAGCAGTGACGGGGGGACCCCAGATACGCAGTATTTT | CASSDGGTPDTQYF
. | TRBJ1-2 | 17 | TRBD1 | TRBV5-8 | TGTGCCAGCAGCTTCCCGGGGACAGGGGGTTTTTTCTATGGCTACACCTTC | CASSFPGTGGFFYGYTF
. | TRBJ2-2 | 15 | . | TRBV19 | TGTGCCAGTAGTATCATCGCTAGCGCAGCCGGGGAGCTGTTTTTT | CASSIIASAAGELFF
few | TRBJ1-1 | 14 | . | TRBV7-8 | TGTGCCAGCAGCTTCGTCGCCCCCTCCATGGGAGCTTTCTTT | CASSFVAPSMGAFF
. | TRBJ2-7 | 17 | TRBD2 | TRBV5-1 | TGCGCCAGCAGCACCCGGACTGTAGCGGGGGGGCTGTACGAGCAGTACTTC | CASSTRTVAGGLYEQYF
. | TRBJ1-2 | 15 | TRBD1 | TRBV5-1 | TGCGCCAGCAGCCAGGGCGGAGGGGGCGAGTATGGCTACACCTTC | CASSQGGGGEYGYTF
. | TRBJ1-5 | 17 | . | TRBV19 | TGTGCCAGTAGTATAAGGACAGTGGGGCTGACTGGGCAGCCCCAGCATTTT | CASSIRTVGLTGQPQHF
few | TRBJ1-3 | 15 | . | TRBV27 | TGTGCCAGCAGTCCCCGGGGGGGGAGAGGGAACACCATATATTTT | CASSPRGGRGNTIYF
. | TRBJ2-7 | 14 | . | TRBV7-2 | TGTGCCAGCAGCTTAGACGGGGTGGGGTACGAGCAGTACTTC | CASSLDGVGYEQYF
. | TRBJ2-7 | 17 | TRBD1 | TRBV4-1 | TGCGCCAGCAGCCAAGATTTCCTTGTAGGGGGCTATTACGAGCAGTACTTC | CASSQDFLVGGYYEQYF
. | TRBJ2-2 | 14 | . | TRBV10-1 | TGCGCCACGAGGGTATCCGCGAACACCGGGGAGCTGTTTTTT | CATRVSANTGELFF
. | TRBJ2-2 | 13 | . | TRBV9 | TGTGCCAGCAGCGTAGCCCGGACCGGGGAGCTGTTTTTT | CASSVARTGELFF
. | TRBJ1-2 | 12 | TRBD1 | TRBV5-1 | TGCGCCAGTGGGACAGACCTCTATGGCTACACCTTC | CASGTDLYGYTF
. | TRBJ1-3 | 17 | TRBD1 | TRBV5-4 | TGTGCCAGCAGCTTTGGACAGGGGAGAAACTCTGGAAACACCATATATTTT | CASSFGQGRNSGNTIYF
. | TRBJ1-4 | 12 | . | TRBV6-5 | TGTGCCAGCAGAAATGATGAAGAAAAACTGTTTTTT | CASRNDEEKLFF
once | TRBJ1-1 | 15 | . | TRBV9 | TGTGCCAGCAGCGTAGGGGCGGGGAGGTACACTGAAGCTTTCTTT | CASSVGAGRYTEAFF